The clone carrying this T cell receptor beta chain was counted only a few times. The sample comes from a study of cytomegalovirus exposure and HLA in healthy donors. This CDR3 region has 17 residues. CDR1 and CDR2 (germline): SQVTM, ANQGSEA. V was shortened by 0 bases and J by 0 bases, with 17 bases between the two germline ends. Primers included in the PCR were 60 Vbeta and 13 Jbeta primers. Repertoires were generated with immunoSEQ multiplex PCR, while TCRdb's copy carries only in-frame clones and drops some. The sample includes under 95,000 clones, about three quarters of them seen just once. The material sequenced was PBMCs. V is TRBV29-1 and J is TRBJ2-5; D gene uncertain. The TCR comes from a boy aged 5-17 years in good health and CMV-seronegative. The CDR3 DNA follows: TGCAGCGTTGAAGATCCCCTCACTCAAATGTACCAAGAGACCCAGTACTTC. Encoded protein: CSVEDPLTQMYQETQYF.